One sample yielded the 23 T cell receptor beta chains listed below, sequenced in a study of T cell changes during pregnancy in multiple sclerosis. Only in-frame clones appear in the TCRdb table, and some are missing; sequencing was by immunoSEQ multiplex PCR. The sample includes roughly 86,000 clones, around 92% of them seen just once. The input for sequencing was peripheral blood, taken in the first trimester of pregnancy. The receptor source for this set is a female donor with multiple sclerosis, enrolled in a pregnancy study.

The rearrangement joins TRBV15 to TRBJ1-1; D not certain. V lost 4 bases to trimming and J lost 2 bases, with 8 bases between them. Germline values: CDR1 LNHNV, CDR2 YYDKDF (reference sequence). The CDR3 extends over 13 amino acids. Here the CDR3 reads CATSIKINTEAFF. The CDR3 coding sequence is TGTGCCACCAGCATAAAAATCAACACTGAAGCTTTCTTT.

This sequence joins TRBV5-1 and TRBJ2-7, with D uncertain. Germline loops: CDR1 SGHRS, CDR2 YFSETQ. The V end lost 0 bases, the J end lost 7 bases, and 14 bases lay between the germline ends. The CDR3 has 14 residues. The DNA of the CDR3 is TGCGCCAGCAGCTTGGGCAGCCTAGACCTGGAGCAGTACTTC. Its translation: CASSLGSLDLEQYF.

The rearrangement uses TRBV21-1 and TRBJ2-4; the table's D call TRBD1 went unverified against the DNA. TRBV21-1 is noted as a pseudogene. The CDR3 has 12 residues. CDR3 residues: CASFAQGPVKYF. DNA for the CDR3: TGTGCCAGCTTCGCCCAGGGCCCGGTCAAGTACTTC.

The V gene is TRBV29-1, the J gene TRBJ1-2, with TRBD1 matching over 7 bases. Germline trimming cut 3 bases from V and 3 bases from J; bases unmatched to any gene: 4. This CDR3 is built from 13 residues. Germline values: CDR1 SQVTM, CDR2 ANQGSEA. This CDR3 reads CSVDLGQYYGYTF. The CDR3 nucleotides are TGCAGCGTTGACCTGGGACAGTACTATGGCTACACCTTC.

This chain links TRBV15 with TRBJ1-2, with 8 bases aligning to TRBD1. This CDR3 spans 16 amino acids. V lost 2 bases and J lost 4; bases outside the gene matches: 9. Germline CDR1 is LNHNV and CDR2 is YYDKDF (reference sequence). The CDR3 DNA sequence: TGTGCCACCAGCAGATATGGACAGGGACACGGCTATGGCTACACCTTC. Protein product: CATSRYGQGHGYGYTF.

The chain carries TRBV5-4 and TRBJ2-3; TRBD2 matches 8 bases. CDR3 length: 15 amino acids. CDR1 is SGHNT and CDR2 is YYREEE in the germline V gene (reference sequence). V shed 3 bases and J 0 bases; nucleotides not matched to a gene: 3. The DNA of the CDR3 is TGTGCCAGCAGCTCGACTAGCGCAAGCACAGATACGCAGTATTTT. Its translation: CASSSTSASTDTQYF.

CDR3 protein: CASSESRRVYNEQFF. CDR3 bases: TGTGCCAGCAGTGAATCAAGGAGGGTCTACAATGAGCAGTTCTTC. V is TRBV25-1 and J is TRBJ2-1, with D perhaps TRBD2 (6 bases). V was pared by 1 base and J by 3 bases, with 10 bases between. Germline assignment: CDR1 MGHDK and CDR2 SYGVNS. The CDR3 contains 15 residues.

The CDR3 nucleotides read TGTGCCAGCAGTCTCCTTACTAGCGGAAGCTCCTACGAGCAGTACTTC. Encoded protein: CASSLLTSGSSYEQYF. The chain has TRBV28 and TRBJ2-7; 8 bases are a match to TRBD2. CDR1 and CDR2 from the germline V gene are MDHEN and SYDVKM. V was pared by 5 bases and J by 0 bases, with 9 bases of the junction left unmatched. The CDR3 length is 16 residues.

The chain uses TRBV5-4 and TRBJ2-5, with TRBD2 matching 7 bases. The CDR3 is 17 residues long. V was pared by 3 bases and J by 4 bases, with 15 bases of the junction left unmatched. From germline, CDR1 is SGHNT and CDR2 YYREEE (reference sequence). The CDR3 loop reads CASSSGLINRGGETQYF. The CDR3, as DNA: TGTGCCAGCAGCTCGGGACTAATAAATCGCGGTGGAGAGACCCAGTACTTC.

The chain is built from TRBV7-9 and TRBJ1-4, with D perhaps matching TRBD1 (6 bases). The CDR3 extends over 16 amino acids. V was cut by 5 bases and J by 4 bases, with 17 bases left in between. Germline CDR1 SEHNR, CDR2 FQNEAQ (reference sequence). CDR3 sequence: CASSPPTGHDNEKLFF. For the CDR3, the DNA is TGTGCCAGCAGCCCCCCGACAGGACATGATAATGAAAAACTGTTTTTT.

The chain carries TRBV29-1 and TRBJ2-1, with 12 nucleotides matching TRBD2. V dropped 4 bases and J dropped 1; count of bases not matched to a gene: 2. Looked up from germline, CDR1 is SQVTM and CDR2 is ANQGSEA. The CDR3 is made up of 15 amino acids. This CDR3 is CSVVGLAGSYNEQFF. The CDR3, as DNA: TGCAGCGTTGTTGGACTAGCGGGGTCCTACAATGAGCAGTTCTTC.

This clone was observed a single time. The gene calls are TRBV27 and TRBJ1-6; 9 positions match TRBD1. The trim removed 9 bases at V and 4 bases at J, leaving 4 bases unmatched. The CDR3 is 14 amino acids. Germline CDR1 is MNHEY and CDR2 is SMNVEV (reference sequence). The CDR3 nucleotides are TGTGCCAGTCGACAGGGGGGATATAATTCACCCCTCCACTTT. This gives the protein CASRQGGYNSPLHF.

V gene TRBV7-9 combines with J gene TRBJ2-3; 8 bases map to TRBD2. Germline V gives CDR1 SEHNR, CDR2 FQNEAQ (reference sequence). V was clipped by 3 bases and J by 2 bases; unmatched bases: 4. This CDR3 has 15 amino acids. CDR3 region: CASSFVAGITDTQYF. CDR3 in DNA: TGTGCCAGCAGCTTTGTAGCGGGGATCACAGATACGCAGTATTTT.

The V call is TRBV2, the J call TRBJ2-1, with no clear D. V lost 6 bases and J 2 bases, leaving 17 bases between the germline ends. Germline CDR1 SNHLY, CDR2 FYNNEI. The CDR3 is 16 residues long. The chain's CDR3 is CASRAVRASTYNEQFF. CDR3 DNA sequence: TGTGCCAGCAGGGCCGTCAGAGCGAGCACCTACAATGAGCAGTTCTTC.

The chain employs TRBV5-8 and TRBJ2-2; possibly TRBD1 for D (6 bases). Germline-derived CDR1 and CDR2 are SGHTS and YDEGEE. This CDR3 contains 15 residues. Trimming took off 4 bases at V and 8 bases at J, with 18 bases between the two ends. CDR3 nucleotides: TGTGCCAGCAGCCGATTTGGACTGCAGGGGGGGGAGCTGTTTTTT. Translating it yields CASSRFGLQGGELFF.

The chain carries TRBV5-1 and TRBJ2-5, with D perhaps matching TRBD2 (5 bases). The V end lost 3 bases, the J end lost 1 base, and 10 bases lay between the germline ends. Germline V gene lookup returns CDR1 SGHRS and CDR2 YFSETQ. This CDR3 is built from 14 residues. The CDR3 is CASSSTGFQETQYF. The DNA of the CDR3 is TGCGCCAGCAGCTCCACGGGGTTCCAAGAGACCCAGTACTTC.

The chain has TRBV9 and TRBJ2-7; possibly TRBD2 for D (6 bases). CDR1 and CDR2 (germline): SGDLS, YYNGEE. Trimming removed 2 bases from V and 2 bases from J, with 14 bases in between. The CDR3 totals 15 residues. CDR3 in DNA: TGTGCCAGCAGCGTCCGGGACTCCCTTGCCTACGAGCAGTACTTC. Its translation: CASSVRDSLAYEQYF. The full variable domain, with the rest looked up from reference TRBV9 and TRBJ2-7, is DSGVTQTPKHLITATGQRVTLRCSPRSGDLSVYWYQQSLDQGLQFLIQYYNGEERAKGNILERFSAQQFPDLHSELNLSSLELGDSALYFCASSVRDSLAYEQYFGPGTRLTVT.

The CDR3 sequence is CASSFGDEQFF. CDR3 DNA sequence: TGTGCCAGCAGCTTCGGGGATGAGCAGTTCTTC. The rearrangement uses TRBV7-9 and TRBJ2-1, with a possible D match to TRBD2 (5 bases). V was cut by 3 bases and J by 8 bases, with 5 bases left in between. CDR1 is SEHNR and CDR2 is FQNEAQ in the germline V gene (reference sequence). The CDR3 is 11 amino acids.

The V and J genes are TRBV9 and TRBJ1-2; no clear D. V gave up 4 bases and J gave up 10 bases, with 14 bases separating them. The V gene's germline CDR1 is SGDLS and CDR2 YYNGEE. The length of the CDR3 is 12 residues. This CDR3 is CASSPIADVYTF. DNA of the CDR3: TGTGCCAGCAGCCCAATAGCCGACGTCTACACCTTC.

This chain joins TRBV6-5 and TRBJ2-3; D might be TRBD2 (5 bases). The CDR3 loop spans 14 amino acids. The germline V gene has CDR1 MNHEY and CDR2 SVGAGI. Trimming took off 2 bases at V and 0 bases at J, with 6 bases between the two ends. The CDR3 region has the DNA TGTGCCAGCAGTTACGGCGGGAGCACAGATACGCAGTATTTT. Encoded protein: CASSYGGSTDTQYF.

This clone is a singleton in its sample. The CDR3 DNA follows: TGCGCCAGCAGACCGGGACTAGCGGGAGATGGTCCGGCCGAGCAGTACTTC. Its translation: CASRPGLAGDGPAEQYF. The V call is TRBV23-1, the J call TRBJ2-7; 14 nucleotides align to TRBD2. TRBV23-1 is an open reading frame whose function is uncertain. Unmatched junction bases numbered 13, after V lost 6 bases and J lost 6 bases. This CDR3 region has 17 residues.

CDR3 protein: CASSPSLAKNIQYF. The CDR3 DNA reads as TGTGCCAGCAGCCCCTCTTTGGCCAAAAACATTCAGTACTTC. The gene calls are TRBV6-5 and TRBJ2-4; D gene uncertain. V was shortened by 6 bases and J by 1 base, with 10 bases between the two germline ends. Germline CDR1 reads MNHEY; CDR2 reads SVGAGI. This CDR3 region has 14 residues.

The chain couples TRBV30 to TRBJ1-2, with 8 bases matching TRBD1. The length of the CDR3 is 13 residues. Germline CDR1 and CDR2: GTSNPN and SVGIG (reference sequence). V shed 2 bases and J 8 bases; nucleotides not matched to a gene: 7. The CDR3 nucleotides are TGTGCCTGGAGTCCAGGGGGCGCGCACGGCTACACCTTC. Protein sequence: CAWSPGGAHGYTF.